The T cell receptor beta chain under discussion was sequenced for a study of T cell changes during pregnancy in multiple sclerosis. Germline CDR1 reads MDHEN; CDR2 reads SYDVKM. V lost 6 bases to trimming and J lost 4 bases; unmatched junction nucleotides: 7. The CDR3 loop spans 15 amino acids. Generated by immunoSEQ multiplex PCR, the TCRdb table keeps only in-frame clones and is missing some. The sample lists tens of thousands of clones, almost 97% occurring once. Material: CD8+ T cells from peripheral blood mononuclear cells, obtained after pregnancy. The sequence was collected from a female donor with multiple sclerosis, enrolled in a pregnancy study. The chain has TRBV28 and TRBJ2-7; 12 positions agree with TRBD2. The chain's CDR3 is CASSHRLAGVYEQYF. CDR3 nucleotides: TGTGCCAGCAGCCACCGACTAGCGGGAGTATACGAGCAGTACTTC.